This T cell receptor beta chain was sequenced for a study of blood T cell repertoires in COVID-19. Study in general: Samples of COVID-19 (acute and convalescent) were obtained from the United States, Italy and Spain. PBMCs, B-cell-depleted T cells, or T cells provided the cDNA or gDNA that made up the material.

Per the original data handling: Amplification with reference gene primers provided the estimates of nucleated cell counts. TCRdb's table, derived via immunoSEQ multiplex PCR, lists solely in-frame clones and lacks some. V, J and clone size are taken as reported in that table, and D and trimming were inferred from the DNA itself. Counted here are about 160,000 clones, 79% occurring once; the ten biggest clones make up 8.1%. V lost 10 bases and J lost 0, with 9 bases in between. Germline CDR1 and CDR2: MDHEN and SYDVKM. This CDR3 region has 12 residues. Patients in Seattle were enrolled during active infection, then followed longitudinally.

The receptor's source is a woman aged 55-69 years with COVID-19, enrolled during active disease. The chain combines TRBV28 with TRBJ1-2, with D possibly TRBD1 on 5 matching bases. The sequenced material came from peripheral blood. The CDR3 DNA sequence: TGTGCCACTCGGACATCTAACTATGGCTACACCTTC. This encodes CATRTSNYGYTF.